This TCR beta chain stems from a study of blood T cell repertoires in COVID-19. Study as a whole: COVID-19 samples collected from the United States, Italy and Spain covered acute and convalescent phases. T cells, B-cell-depleted T cells, or PBMCs provided the cDNA or gDNA that served as material.

Germline CDR1 and CDR2: SGHRS and YFSETQ. CDR3 length equals 15 residues. Losses at the gene ends were 3 bases for V and 2 bases for J; bases not matched to a gene: 3. In the original processing: How many nucleated cells were present was estimated from reference gene primer amplification. Profiling relied on immunoSEQ multiplex PCR, and the TCRdb table lists in-frame clones only, not all of them. V, J and clone size derive from that table, while D and trimming were established from the DNA sequence. The sample contains more than 200,000 clones, around nine tenths of which appear only once. The clonotype comes from a man in his forties with acute or convalescent COVID-19. The material sequenced was peripheral blood. The chain links TRBV5-1 to TRBJ2-1; 9 nucleotides line up with TRBD1. The CDR3 sequence: CASSYGQGTYNEQFF. CDR3 nucleotide sequence: TGCGCCAGCAGCTATGGACAGGGGACCTACAATGAGCAGTTCTTC.